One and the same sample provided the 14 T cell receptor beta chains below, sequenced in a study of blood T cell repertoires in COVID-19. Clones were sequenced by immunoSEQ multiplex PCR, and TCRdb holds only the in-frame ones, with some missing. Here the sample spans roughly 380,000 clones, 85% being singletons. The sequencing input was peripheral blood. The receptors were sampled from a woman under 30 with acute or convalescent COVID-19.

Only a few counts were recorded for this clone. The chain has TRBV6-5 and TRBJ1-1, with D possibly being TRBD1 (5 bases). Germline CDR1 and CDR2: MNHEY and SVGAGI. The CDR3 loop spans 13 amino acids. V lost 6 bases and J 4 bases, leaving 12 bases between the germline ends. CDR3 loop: CASSLGLFTEAFF. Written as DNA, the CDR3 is TGTGCCAGCAGCTTGGGACTTTTCACTGAAGCTTTCTTT.

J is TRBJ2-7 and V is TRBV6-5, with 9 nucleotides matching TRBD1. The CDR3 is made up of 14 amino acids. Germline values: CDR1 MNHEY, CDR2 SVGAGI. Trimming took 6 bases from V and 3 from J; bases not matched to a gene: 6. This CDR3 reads CASRDGQGSYEQYF. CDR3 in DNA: TGTGCCAGCAGAGACGGACAGGGGAGCTACGAGCAGTACTTC.

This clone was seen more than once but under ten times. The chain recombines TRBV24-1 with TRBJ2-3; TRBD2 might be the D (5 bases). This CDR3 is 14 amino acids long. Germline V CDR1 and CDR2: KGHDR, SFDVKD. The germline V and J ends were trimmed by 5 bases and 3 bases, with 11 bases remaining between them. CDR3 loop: CATSALDGTDTQYF. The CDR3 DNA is TGTGCCACCAGTGCACTAGATGGTACAGATACGCAGTATTTT.

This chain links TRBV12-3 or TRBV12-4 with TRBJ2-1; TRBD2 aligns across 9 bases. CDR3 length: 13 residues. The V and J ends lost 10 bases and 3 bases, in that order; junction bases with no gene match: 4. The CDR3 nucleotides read TGTGCCATCTCGCGGGGGGGCTACAATGAGCAGTTCTTC. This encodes CAISRGGYNEQFF.

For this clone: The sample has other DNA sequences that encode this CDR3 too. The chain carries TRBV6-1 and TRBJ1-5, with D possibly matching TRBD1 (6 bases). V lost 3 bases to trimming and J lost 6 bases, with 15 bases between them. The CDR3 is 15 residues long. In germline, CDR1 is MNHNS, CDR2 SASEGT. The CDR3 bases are TGTGCCAGCAGTGAGCTGAGGGGGTGGGGTCAGCCCCAGCATTTT. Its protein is CASSELRGWGQPQHF.

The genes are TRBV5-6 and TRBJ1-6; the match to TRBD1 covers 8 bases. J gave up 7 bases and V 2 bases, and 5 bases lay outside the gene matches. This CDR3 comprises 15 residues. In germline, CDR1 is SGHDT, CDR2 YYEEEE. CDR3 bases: TGTGCCAGCAGCTTACTGACAGGGGAAAATTCACCCCTCCACTTT. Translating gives CASSLLTGENSPLHF.

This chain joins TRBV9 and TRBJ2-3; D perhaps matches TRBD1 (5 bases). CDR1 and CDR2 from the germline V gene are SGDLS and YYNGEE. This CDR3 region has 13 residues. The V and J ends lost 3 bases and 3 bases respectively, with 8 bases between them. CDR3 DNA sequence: TGTGCCAGCAGCGCGCAGGGAACAGATACGCAGTATTTT. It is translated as CASSAQGTDTQYF.

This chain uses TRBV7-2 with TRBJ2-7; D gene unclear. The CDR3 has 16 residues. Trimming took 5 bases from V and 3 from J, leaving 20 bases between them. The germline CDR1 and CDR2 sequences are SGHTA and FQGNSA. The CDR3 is CASSHTLMGSYYEQYF. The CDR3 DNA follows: TGTGCCAGCAGCCACACGTTAATGGGCTCATACTACGAGCAGTACTTC.

Here the CDR3 reads CASGLVAEETQYF. The CDR3 DNA is TGTGCTAGTGGTTTGGTAGCGGAAGAGACCCAGTACTTC. This chain uses TRBV12-5 with TRBJ2-5, with D tentatively TRBD2 (5 bases). CDR1 LGHNT and CDR2 FRNRAP come from the germline V gene. The V gene lost 0 bases and the J gene lost 3 bases, with 5 bases spanning the gap. The length of the CDR3 is 13 residues.

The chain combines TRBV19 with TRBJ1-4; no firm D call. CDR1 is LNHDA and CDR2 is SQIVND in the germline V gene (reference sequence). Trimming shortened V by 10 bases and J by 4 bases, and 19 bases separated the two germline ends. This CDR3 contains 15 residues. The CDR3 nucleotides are TGTGCCACTGGCCCCTACCGGGAGTATAATGAAAAACTGTTTTTT. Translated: CATGPYREYNEKLFF.

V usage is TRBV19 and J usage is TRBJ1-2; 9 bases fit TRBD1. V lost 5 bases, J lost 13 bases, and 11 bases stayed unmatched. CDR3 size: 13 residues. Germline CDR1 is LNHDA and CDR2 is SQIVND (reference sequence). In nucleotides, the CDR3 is TGTGCCAGTAGTTCCCGGGACAGGGATAATCCCACCTTC. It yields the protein CASSSRDRDNPTF. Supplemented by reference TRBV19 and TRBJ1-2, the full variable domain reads DGGITQSPKYLFRKEGQNVTLSCEQNLNHDAMYWYRQDPGQGLRLIYYSQIVNDFQKGDIAEGYSVSREKKESFPLTVTSAQKNPTAFYLCASSSRDRDNPTFGSGTRLTVV.

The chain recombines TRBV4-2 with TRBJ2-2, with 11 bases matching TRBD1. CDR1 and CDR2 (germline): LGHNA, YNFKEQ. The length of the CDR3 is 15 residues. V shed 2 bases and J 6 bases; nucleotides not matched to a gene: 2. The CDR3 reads CASSQMGQGAGELFF. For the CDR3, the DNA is TGTGCCAGCAGCCAAATGGGACAGGGGGCCGGGGAGCTGTTTTTT.

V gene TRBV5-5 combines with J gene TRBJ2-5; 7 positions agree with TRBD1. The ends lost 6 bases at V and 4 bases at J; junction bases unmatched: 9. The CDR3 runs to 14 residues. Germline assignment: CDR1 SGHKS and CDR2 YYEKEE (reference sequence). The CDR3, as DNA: TGTGCCAGCAACGTGGAGACAGGGCGAGAGACCCAGTACTTC. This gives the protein CASNVETGRETQYF.

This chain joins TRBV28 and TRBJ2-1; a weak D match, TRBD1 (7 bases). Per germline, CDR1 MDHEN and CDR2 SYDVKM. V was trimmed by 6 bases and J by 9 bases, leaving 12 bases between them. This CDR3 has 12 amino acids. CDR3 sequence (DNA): TGTGCCAGCAGCCCAGGGGGACTTGAGCAGTTCTTC. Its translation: CASSPGGLEQFF. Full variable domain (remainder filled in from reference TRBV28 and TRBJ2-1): DVKVTQSSRYLVKRTGEKVFLECVQDMDHENMFWYRQDPGLGLRLIYFSYDVKMKEKGDIPEGYSVSREKKERFSLILESASTNQTSMYLCASSPGGLEQFFGPGTRLTVL.